This T cell receptor (beta chain) was found in a study of blood T cell repertoires in COVID-19. Study context: The United States, Italy and Spain supplied acute and convalescent COVID-19 samples.

The protocol was immunoSEQ multiplex PCR, while the TCRdb copy is restricted to in-frame clones and leaves out a portion. The table records roughly 160,000 clones, more than 65% of them present only once. CDR1 is SGDLS and CDR2 is YYNGEE in the germline V gene. The CDR3 is 15 amino acids. Trimming left V 5 bases short and J 2 bases short, with 13 bases between. The gene calls are TRBV9 and TRBJ2-2; a possible D gene is TRBD2 (6 bases). Input material: peripheral blood. This clonotype originated in a woman over 75 with active or convalescent COVID-19. As DNA, the CDR3 is TGTGCCAGCAGGGGGGGACTTTTCAACACCGGGGAGCTGTTTTTT. This gives the protein CASRGGLFNTGELFF.